The entry below gives a single T cell receptor (beta chain) sequence along with its context. Its antigen remains unidentified. The CDR3 spans 14 residues. From germline, CDR1 is SGHTA and CDR2 FQGTGA. V was trimmed by 3 bases and J by 4 bases, leaving 10 bases between them. Mismatch repair deficiency was confirmed in all patients, by PCR or immunohistochemistry. TCR sequencing covered a few patients who responded to pembrolizumab. This entry comes from a study of PD-1 blockade in mismatch repair-deficient tumors. Study-wide background: Patients had approximately 11 mismatch repair-deficient cancer types and were previously treated and progressing.

Broader study findings: Tumor-resident clones, often undetectable pretreatment in blood, expanded then contracted after pembrolizumab.

Sequencing used immunoSEQ multiplex PCR; TCRdb keeps in-frame clones, though not all of them. Of some 100,000 clones in the sample, under 90% are singletons; the top ten hold around 6.9%. Sequencing used peripheral blood, obtained approximately 35 weeks after starting pembrolizumab. The chain is built from TRBV7-3 and TRBJ2-1; D is possibly TRBD1 (6 bases). The receptor was derived from an adult with mismatch repair-deficient cancer. CDR3 DNA: TGTGCCAGCAGCTTGGGACACCCTTACAATGAGCAGTTCTTC. It translates to CASSLGHPYNEQFF.